Following are 18 T cell receptor beta chains from one sample sequenced in a study of blood T cell repertoires in COVID-19. Some clones are missing from TCRdb's copy, which holds only in-frame ones; the method was immunoSEQ multiplex PCR. The data contain 280,000 or so clones, around 85% of them singletons. Sample: peripheral blood. Receptors were obtained from a woman aged 25 to 39 who had recovered from COVID-19.

This chain's CDR3 is CASSSSGMGLQTQYF. CDR3 in DNA: TGTGCCAGCAGTTCTAGCGGAATGGGACTGCAGACCCAGTACTTC. The V gene is TRBV27, the J gene TRBJ2-5, with TRBD2 matching over 7 bases. The CDR3 is made up of 15 amino acids. The V segment lost 4 bases and the J segment 6 bases; nucleotides outside the gene matches: 11. CDR1 and CDR2 from the germline V gene are MNHEY and SMNVEV (reference sequence).

The chain carries TRBV5-4 and TRBJ2-2; 8 nucleotides agree with TRBD1. The germline V gene has CDR1 SGHNT and CDR2 YYREEE (reference sequence). CDR3 size: 15 residues. The J segment lost 5 bases and the V segment lost 0 bases, leaving 3 bases of the junction unmatched. This CDR3 is CASSLAGGRTGELFF. The CDR3 nucleotides read TGTGCCAGCAGCTTGGCAGGGGGCCGGACCGGGGAGCTGTTTTTT.

The chain has TRBV19 and TRBJ2-6; D is undetermined. Germline V gives CDR1 LNHDA, CDR2 SQIVND (reference sequence). The CDR3 is 15 amino acids. V lost 5 bases to trimming and J lost 0 bases, with 8 bases between them. CDR3 coding DNA: TGTGCCAGTAGTGGTAGGAGCTCTGGGGCCAACGTCCTGACTTTC. Residues: CASSGRSSGANVLTF.

This chain joins TRBV7-2 and TRBJ2-1; D remains unclear. Germline loops: CDR1 SGHTA, CDR2 FQGNSA. Trimming removed 5 bases at V and 9 bases at J, with 17 bases between. This CDR3 has 14 amino acids. The CDR3: CASSAGRARLEQFF. In nucleotides, the CDR3 is TGTGCCAGCAGCGCCGGTCGAGCGCGGCTTGAGCAGTTCTTC.

The V call is TRBV3-1 (or the pseudogene TRBV3-2), the J call TRBJ2-1; D is perhaps TRBD2 (7 bases). V was cut by 6 bases and J by 9 bases, with 21 bases left in between. Germline V lookup: CDR1 LGHDT, CDR2 YNNKEL (reference sequence). The CDR3 extends over 15 amino acids. Here the CDR3 DNA reads TGTGCCAGCAGGGGAGGGGGACGGCCAAGAGGTGAGCAGTTCTTC. Translated, it gives CASRGGGRPRGEQFF.

This clone has a single count. The J gene is TRBJ2-3, the V gene TRBV19, with TRBD2 matching 10 bases. The V segment lost 6 bases and the J segment 2 bases; nucleotides outside the gene matches: 5. This CDR3 has 15 amino acids. Germline V gene sequence: CDR1 LNHDA, CDR2 SQIVND (reference sequence). Here the CDR3 reads CASSPLAGHTDTQYF. In nucleotides, the CDR3 is TGTGCCAGTAGCCCACTAGCGGGACACACAGATACGCAGTATTTT.

This chain links TRBV6-6 with TRBJ1-1; D remains unclear. This CDR3 is built from 11 residues. Germline V lookup: CDR1 MNHNY, CDR2 SVGAGI (reference sequence). The V and J ends lost 9 bases and 1 base respectively, with 6 bases between them. The CDR3 loop reads CASFGNTEAFF. The CDR3 DNA reads as TGTGCCAGTTTCGGGAACACTGAAGCTTTCTTT.

This clone was counted at least ten times. The sample carries other DNA sequences with the same CDR3. The V call is TRBV5-1, the J call TRBJ1-1; 8 nucleotides align to TRBD1. V trimming: 4 bases; J trimming: 1 base; junction bases outside the gene matches: 3. This CDR3 has 14 residues. Germline CDR1 SGHRS, CDR2 YFSETQ. The chain's CDR3 is CASSAGTGNTEAFF. CDR3 in DNA: TGCGCCAGCAGCGCAGGGACAGGGAACACTGAAGCTTTCTTT.

J is TRBJ1-1 and V is TRBV5-6, with D possibly TRBD1 on 5 matching bases. Trimming cost V 4 bases and J 0 bases, with 13 bases left between them. The CDR3 extends over 15 amino acids. Germline loops: CDR1 SGHDT, CDR2 YYEEEE. In nucleotides, the CDR3 is TGTGCCAGCAGCGAGGACACAGGAATGAACACTGAAGCTTTCTTT. This gives the protein CASSEDTGMNTEAFF.

J is TRBJ1-2 and V is TRBV6-5; TRBD1 agrees at 9 bases. CDR3 size: 15 residues. The V gene end was trimmed by 3 bases and the J gene end by 4 bases; junction bases not matched to a gene: 6. Germline V gives CDR1 MNHEY, CDR2 SVGAGI. CDR3 amino acids: CASSYRKTGGYGYTF. DNA of the CDR3: TGTGCCAGCAGTTATCGAAAGACAGGGGGCTATGGCTACACCTTC.

The chain has TRBV20-1 and TRBJ2-7, with D possibly being TRBD2 (5 bases). V was pared by 3 bases and J by 2 bases, with 8 bases between. CDR3 length equals 12 residues. Germline CDR1 reads DFQATT; CDR2 reads SNEGSKA (reference sequence). Here the CDR3 DNA reads TGCAGTGCTAGTTCCGGGACCTACGAGCAGTACTTC. Amino acid sequence: CSASSGTYEQYF.

This chain links TRBV18 with TRBJ2-2; 9 bases are a match to TRBD1. This CDR3 comprises 16 residues. Germline assignment: CDR1 KGHSH and CDR2 LQKENI. Trimming at V came to 4 bases and at J to 4 bases, leaving 7 bases not matched to a gene. The CDR3 coding sequence is TGTGCCAGCTCACGTCGGACAGGGGAGGGCACCGGGGAGCTGTTTTTT. Protein sequence: CASSRRTGEGTGELFF.

This rearrangement joins TRBV3-1 (or the pseudogene TRBV3-2) to TRBJ2-1; 7 nucleotides line up with TRBD2. V lost 0 bases to trimming and J lost 1 base; unmatched junction nucleotides: 6. The germline V gene has CDR1 LGHDT and CDR2 YNNKEL (reference sequence). This CDR3 spans 17 amino acids. The CDR3 here is CASSQDPGLGSYNEQFF. CDR3 DNA: TGTGCCAGCAGCCAAGATCCCGGACTAGGGTCCTACAATGAGCAGTTCTTC.

The chain links TRBV6-5 to TRBJ1-4; D is possibly TRBD1 (5 bases). V was cut by 5 bases and J by 6 bases, with 16 bases left in between. This CDR3 region has 15 residues. CDR1 is MNHEY, CDR2 SVGAGI, per germline. For the CDR3, the DNA is TGTGCCAGCAGTCGAACCAGGGTTCCCGATGAAAAACTGTTTTTT. It encodes CASSRTRVPDEKLFF.

This chain uses TRBV18 with TRBJ2-2; 12 bases agree with TRBD2. The CDR3 runs 16 residues. Germline CDR1 KGHSH, CDR2 LQKENI. V gave up 6 bases and J gave up 3 bases; unmatched junction bases: 5. The CDR3 region has the DNA TGTGCCAGCTCCCGACGACTAGCGGGAGACACCGGGGAGCTGTTTTTT. Amino acid sequence: CASSRRLAGDTGELFF.

The chain employs TRBV12-3 or TRBV12-4 and TRBJ1-2, with no clear D. This CDR3 has 12 residues. Trimming removed 6 bases at V and 3 bases at J, with 8 bases between. The DNA for the CDR3 is TGTGCCAGCAGCCCTCTTTACTATGGCTACACCTTC. Amino acid sequence: CASSPLYYGYTF.

The genes are TRBV9 and TRBJ2-7; 9 bases line up with TRBD1. The CDR3 has 16 residues. V was pared by 3 bases and J by 2 bases, with 9 bases of the junction left unmatched. Germline V gene data show CDR1 as SGDLS and CDR2 as YYNGEE. CDR3 region: CASSDRGQEPTYEQYF. For the CDR3, the DNA is TGTGCCAGCAGCGACAGGGGGCAGGAACCCACCTACGAGCAGTACTTC.

This chain uses TRBV5-6 with TRBJ2-7; 13 bases line up with TRBD2. CDR3 length: 15 residues. CDR1 SGHDT and CDR2 YYEEEE come from the germline V gene. The ends lost 2 bases at V and 4 bases at J; junction bases unmatched: 3. The CDR3, as DNA: TGTGCCAGCAGCTTCTGGACTAGCGGGAGTTACGAGCAGTACTTC. The encoded protein is CASSFWTSGSYEQYF.